Below are 2 T cell receptor beta chains sequenced from a single sample in a study of cytomegalovirus exposure and HLA in healthy donors (TCRdb year 2017). Library creation used the immunoSEQ multiplex PCR assay. A mixture of 60 forward primers for TCR Vbeta segments and 13 reverse primers for TCR Jbeta segments was used in the multiplex PCR. TCRdb obtained this table from immuneACCESS and retained in-frame rearrangements with V and J assigned. These tables miss some clones; where compared with another copy, unresolved V genes account for less than half of the shortfall, and the remainder is unexplained. The sample table lists fewer than 150,000 clones, 60% to 85% of them with a count of one. Jointly, the top ten make up about 3% of the sample. The material sequenced was PBMCs. The receptors stem from a middle-aged woman in good health and CMV-seropositive.

A few counts support this clone. The rearrangement links TRBV28 to TRBJ2-5, with a weak D call TRBD1 (6 bases). Judging by the DNA end, TRBJ2-7 fits better; the J call may be wrong. Germline CDR1 is MDHEN and CDR2 is SYDVKM. The CDR3 is 13 residues long. Here the CDR3 reads CASSPLRGFEQYF. As DNA, the CDR3 is TGTGCCAGCAGTCCCCTTAGGGGGTTCGAGCAGTACTTC.

In this sample, this clone turned up once. V gene TRBV19 combines with J gene TRBJ1-1; D call uncertain. The germline V gene has CDR1 LNHDA and CDR2 SQIVND (reference sequence). The CDR3 extends over 16 amino acids. Trimming took 3 bases from V and 0 from J, leaving 14 bases between them. The CDR3 region is CASSIVASRMNTEAFF. The CDR3 DNA is TGTGCCAGTAGTATCGTAGCTAGCCGGATGAACACTGAAGCTTTCTTT.